The 32 T cell receptor beta chains given below trace back to one sample, sequenced in a study of T cell responses to AZD1222 COVID-19 vaccine. Here immunoSEQ multiplex PCR was the method, and the copy in TCRdb shows in-frame clones only, minus some. This table has under 130,000 clones, roughly 89% appearing once. The material was peripheral blood, obtained 28 days after the second AZD1222 dose. All receptors derive from an adult who received the AZD1222 COVID-19 vaccine.

The chain carries TRBV6-6 and TRBJ2-1, with unresolved D. The CDR3 is 16 residues long. CDR1 is MNHNY and CDR2 is SVGAGI in the germline V gene (reference sequence). V was trimmed by 4 bases and J by 0 bases, leaving 13 bases between them. For the CDR3, the DNA is TGTGCCAGCAGTTTACTCGAAGCGAGCTCCTACAATGAGCAGTTCTTC. Its translation is CASSLLEASSYNEQFF.

This clone was seen only once. The CDR3 nucleotides are TGTGCCAGCTCACCTCTGGAGGGAGGCGAGCAGTACTTC. This sequence encodes CASSPLEGGEQYF. The chain combines TRBV18 with TRBJ2-7, with TRBD2 as a possible D gene (6 bases). The length of the CDR3 is 13 residues. Trimming stripped 3 bases from V and 6 bases from J, with 12 bases between. From germline, CDR1 is KGHSH and CDR2 LQKENI.

This clone was observed a single time. The J gene is TRBJ1-2, the V gene TRBV18; 7 bases line up with TRBD1. CDR3 length: 14 residues. Germline V CDR1 and CDR2: KGHSH, LQKENI. The ends lost 3 bases at V and 5 bases at J; junction bases unmatched: 6. CDR3 DNA: TGTGCCAGCTCACCGGAGACAGGGAAATATGGCTACACCTTC. Translating it yields CASSPETGKYGYTF.

This chain uses TRBV7-3 with TRBJ2-1; weak D call: TRBD2 (5 bases). The V and J ends lost 1 base and 4 bases respectively, with 5 bases between them. CDR1 SGHTA and CDR2 FQGTGA come from the germline V gene. The CDR3 is 13 residues long. In DNA form, the CDR3 reads TGTGCCAGCAGCTTAAGCGGGTACAATGAGCAGTTCTTC. It is translated as CASSLSGYNEQFF.

CDR3 region: CASSLGLTSGSSNNEQFF. The DNA of the CDR3 is TGTGCCAGCAGCTTAGGCCTCACTAGCGGGAGTTCTAACAATGAGCAGTTCTTC. The chain uses TRBV7-9 and TRBJ2-1; TRBD2 agrees at 11 bases. The CDR3 is made up of 18 amino acids. V dropped 1 base and J dropped 5; count of bases not matched to a gene: 10. Germline CDR1 is SEHNR and CDR2 is FQNEAQ (reference sequence).

The chain links TRBV5-1 to TRBJ1-3, with D tentatively TRBD1 (5 bases). Germline V gene sequence: CDR1 SGHRS, CDR2 YFSETQ. This CDR3 spans 18 amino acids. The ends were cut back, 2 bases at V and 3 bases at J, with 21 bases in the middle. The CDR3 reads CASSLTNGWGQVGNTIYF. The CDR3, as DNA: TGCGCCAGCAGCTTAACCAATGGTTGGGGCCAGGTTGGAAACACCATATATTTT.

This clone was observed a single time. The V gene is TRBV29-1, the J gene TRBJ2-1, with 7 bases aligning to TRBD2. The germline V gene has CDR1 SQVTM and CDR2 ANQGSEA. The ends lost 4 bases at V and 7 bases at J; junction bases unmatched: 13. CDR3 length: 15 residues. The DNA for the CDR3 is TGCAGCGTTGGGGCGATGCTAGCGGAGGGGAATGAGCAGTTCTTC. Its protein product is CSVGAMLAEGNEQFF.

The chain joins TRBV5-5 to TRBJ1-5; D is ambiguous. The CDR3 spans 15 residues. Germline loops: CDR1 SGHKS, CDR2 YYEKEE (reference sequence). The V end lost 4 bases, the J end lost 0 bases, and 11 bases lay between the germline ends. For the CDR3, the DNA is TGTGCCAGCAGCCCTTTGGTCTCTAGCAATCAGCCCCAGCATTTT. The encoded protein is CASSPLVSSNQPQHF.

The rearrangement uses TRBV7-3 and TRBJ1-1, with D possibly TRBD1 on 6 matching bases. Germline V gene sequence: CDR1 SGHTA, CDR2 FQGTGA. The V and J ends lost 9 bases and 0 bases respectively, with 11 bases between them. The CDR3 is 13 residues long. The CDR3 is CASRTGMNTEAFF. The CDR3 DNA reads TGTGCCAGTAGAACAGGGATGAACACTGAAGCTTTCTTT.

This clone was observed once. The rearrangement links TRBV19 to TRBJ1-2; no clear D. The germline V gene encodes CDR1 LNHDA and CDR2 SQIVND (reference sequence). The CDR3 length is 14 residues. With 6 bases removed from V and 2 bases from J, the gap between germline ends came to 13 bases. In DNA, the CDR3 is TGTGCCAGTAGGCCGGCCTTTCACAACTATGGCTACACCTTC. Translation: CASRPAFHNYGYTF.

The chain carries TRBV30 and TRBJ2-7; TRBD2 might be the D (5 bases). CDR1 and CDR2 (germline): GTSNPN, SVGIG (reference sequence). CDR3 size: 12 residues. Trimming pared 0 bases from V and 5 bases from J, leaving 8 bases between. CDR3 nucleotides: TGTGCCTGGAGTGTACTCGGGAACGAGCAGTACTTC. This codes for CAWSVLGNEQYF.

The chain uses TRBV29-1 and TRBJ1-4; D is possibly TRBD1 (6 bases). The CDR3 has 14 residues. Trimming left V 3 bases short and J 7 bases short, with 15 bases between. Germline V gene data show CDR1 as SQVTM and CDR2 as ANQGSEA. The CDR3 DNA sequence: TGCAGCGTTGAGGTTCTACAGGACAGTGAAAAACTGTTTTTT. It encodes CSVEVLQDSEKLFF.

V is TRBV5-1 and J is TRBJ1-1; TRBD1 matches at 8 bases. The junction had 7 bases not matched to a gene; V was cut back by 5 bases and J by 4 bases. The CDR3 contains 14 residues. The germline gives CDR1 SGHRS, CDR2 YFSETQ. The CDR3 nucleotides are TGCGCCAGCAGAGCTGGACAGGGCACCACTGAAGCTTTCTTT. It yields the protein CASRAGQGTTEAFF.

This chain uses TRBV6-5 with TRBJ1-2; 7 positions match TRBD1. Looked up from germline, CDR1 is MNHEY and CDR2 is SVGAGI. The CDR3 length is 14 residues. The trim removed 4 bases at V and 7 bases at J, leaving 9 bases unmatched. CDR3 protein: CASSCGTAECGYTF. DNA for the CDR3: TGTGCCAGCAGTTGCGGGACAGCGGAGTGTGGCTACACCTTC.

This chain joins TRBV9 and TRBJ2-7; 8 bases agree with TRBD1. V was pared by 4 bases and J by 3 bases, with 6 bases of the junction left unmatched. The germline V gene has CDR1 SGDLS and CDR2 YYNGEE. The CDR3 spans 14 residues. In nucleotides, the CDR3 is TGTGCCAGCAGCAAGACCAGGGGGCACTACGAGCAGTACTTC. Amino acids: CASSKTRGHYEQYF.

This chain uses TRBV6-5 with TRBJ1-1, with TRBD1 matching 9 bases. The V segment lost 0 bases and the J segment 6 bases; nucleotides outside the gene matches: 2. Germline V gives CDR1 MNHEY, CDR2 SVGAGI. The CDR3 covers 14 residues. The CDR3 is CASSYSTGGAEAFF. The CDR3 DNA reads TGTGCCAGCAGTTACTCGACAGGGGGGGCTGAAGCTTTCTTT.

This clone was recorded only once. The genes are TRBV30 and TRBJ2-3, with 16 positions matching TRBD2. V lost 2 bases, J lost 1 base, and 6 bases stayed unmatched. The CDR3 runs 18 residues. Germline V gene lookup returns CDR1 GTSNPN and CDR2 SVGIG (reference sequence). CDR3 nucleotides: TGTGCCTGGAGTCGGGGACTAGCGGGAGGGCCGGGCACAGATACGCAGTATTTT. It encodes CAWSRGLAGGPGTDTQYF.

The chain uses TRBV19 and TRBJ2-2, with 11 nucleotides matching TRBD2. V lost 4 bases to trimming and J lost 1 base; unmatched junction nucleotides: 5. Germline V CDR1 and CDR2: LNHDA, SQIVND (reference sequence). The CDR3 extends over 17 amino acids. The CDR3: CASSRTGTSGNTGELFF. CDR3 coding DNA: TGTGCCAGTAGTAGAACCGGGACTAGCGGGAACACCGGGGAGCTGTTTTTT.

J is TRBJ2-7 and V is TRBV24-1; D might be TRBD2 (5 bases). Germline V gives CDR1 KGHDR, CDR2 SFDVKD. This CDR3 has 15 residues. V lost 1 base, J lost 6 bases, and 15 bases lay in between. The CDR3 DNA reads as TGTGCCACCAGTGATTTTCCGGGATCCCTCGCCGAGCAGTACTTC. This encodes CATSDFPGSLAEQYF.

The gene calls are TRBV9 and TRBJ2-1, with 9 bases matching TRBD1. Trimming cost V 2 bases and J 1 base; bases outside gene matches: 7. The germline CDR1 and CDR2 sequences are SGDLS and YYNGEE. The CDR3 loop spans 17 amino acids. CDR3: CASSVGGQGISYNEQFF. As DNA, the CDR3 is TGTGCCAGCAGCGTGGGTGGACAGGGGATTTCCTACAATGAGCAGTTCTTC. The full variable domain, its missing parts supplied by reference TRBV9 and TRBJ2-1, is DSGVTQTPKHLITATGQRVTLRCSPRSGDLSVYWYQQSLDQGLQFLIQYYNGEERAKGNILERFSAQQFPDLHSELNLSSLELGDSALYFCASSVGGQGISYNEQFFGPGTRLTVL.

The chain recombines TRBV7-8 with TRBJ2-3; 7 bases agree with TRBD2. Germline CDR1 SGHVS, CDR2 FQNEAQ. This CDR3 region has 15 residues. Trimming cost V 5 bases and J 1 base; bases outside gene matches: 6. The CDR3 sequence: CASSPWGGRTDTQYF. The CDR3, as DNA: TGTGCCAGCAGCCCGTGGGGAGGGCGCACAGATACGCAGTATTTT.

This clone was seen more than once but under ten times. The chain links TRBV10-2 to TRBJ2-7, with D hard to call. The germline gives CDR1 WSHSY, CDR2 SAAADI. The ends were cut back, 4 bases at V and 0 bases at J, with 7 bases in the middle. The CDR3 extends over 13 amino acids. The CDR3 coding sequence is TGCGCCAGCAGTGGGACGGCCTCCTACGAGCAGTACTTC. Residues: CASSGTASYEQYF.

The chain uses TRBV5-1 and TRBJ1-2; D not certain. Germline V gene lookup returns CDR1 SGHRS and CDR2 YFSETQ. V lost 2 bases, J lost 0 bases, and 11 bases lay in between. The CDR3 has 15 amino acids. CDR3 coding DNA: TGCGCCAGCAGCTTTGATGGCGAAGCTAACTATGGCTACACCTTC. It codes for CASSFDGEANYGYTF.

CDR3 amino acids: CATSDGLYPGADTQYF. The CDR3 nucleotides read TGTGCCACCAGTGACGGACTTTACCCCGGCGCAGATACGCAGTATTTT. The chain employs TRBV24-1 and TRBJ2-3; tentative D call: TRBD2 (5 bases). Per germline, CDR1 KGHDR and CDR2 SFDVKD. The CDR3 is made up of 16 amino acids. Trimming took 4 bases from V and 4 from J, leaving 17 bases between them.

This sequence joins TRBV4-2 and TRBJ1-1; D unclear. The V end lost 4 bases, the J end lost 5 bases, and 11 bases lay between the germline ends. Per the germline V gene, CDR1 is LGHNA and CDR2 is YNFKEQ. The CDR3 has 13 residues. The CDR3 protein is CASSPSGGTEAFF. The DNA of the CDR3 is TGTGCCAGCAGCCCGTCGGGCGGGACTGAAGCTTTCTTT.

This sequence joins TRBV19 and TRBJ1-2, with TRBD1 matching over 11 bases. J gave up 4 bases and V 7 bases, and 14 bases lay outside the gene matches. Germline V gene sequence: CDR1 LNHDA, CDR2 SQIVND (reference sequence). The CDR3 consists of 17 residues. Here the CDR3 reads CASIARTGGEGSYGYTF. CDR3 sequence (DNA): TGTGCCAGTATAGCGCGGACAGGGGGCGAAGGGAGCTATGGCTACACCTTC.

This clone turned up a few times. This chain uses TRBV6-4 with TRBJ2-7, with D maybe TRBD1 (6 bases). CDR3 length: 13 residues. Germline values: CDR1 MRHNA, CDR2 SNTAGT. V lost 10 bases, J lost 0 bases, and 13 bases lay in between. This CDR3 reads CAILQGSSYEQYF. CDR3 nucleotide sequence: TGTGCCATATTACAGGGTAGCTCCTACGAGCAGTACTTC.

The chain links TRBV10-3 to TRBJ2-1; 14 bases fit TRBD2. The trim removed 6 bases at V and 7 bases at J, leaving 2 bases unmatched. The germline V gene encodes CDR1 ENHRY and CDR2 SYGVKD. The CDR3 has 14 residues. In DNA, the CDR3 is TGTGCCATCAGGACTAGCGGGAGGGTAAATGAGCAGTTCTTC. Its translation: CAIRTSGRVNEQFF.

The chain links TRBV11-2 to TRBJ2-7; weak D call: TRBD2 (5 bases). The length of the CDR3 is 14 residues. Germline CDR1 reads SGHAT; CDR2 reads FQNNGV. V lost 4 bases, J lost 3 bases, and 13 bases lay in between. Here the CDR3 reads CASSSTAAGYEQYF. CDR3 coding DNA: TGTGCCAGCAGCTCCACCGCCGCGGGCTACGAGCAGTACTTC.

The gene calls are TRBV2 and TRBJ2-3; 8 bases match TRBD2. The CDR3 length is 18 residues. Trimming took 3 bases from V and 4 from J; bases not matched to a gene: 15. Germline loops: CDR1 SNHLY, CDR2 FYNNEI. The DNA for the CDR3 is TGTGCCAGCAGTGAGACTAGACGGGAGGGAGGAGAGGCAGATACGCAGTATTTT. Protein: CASSETRREGGEADTQYF.

V and J are TRBV7-8 and TRBJ1-1, with D unresolved. The CDR3 has 15 amino acids. The V gene lost 5 bases and the J gene lost 0 bases, with 13 bases spanning the gap. The germline V gene has CDR1 SGHVS and CDR2 FQNEAQ. The CDR3 is CASSPVRSMNTEAFF. The CDR3 bases are TGTGCCAGCAGCCCAGTCCGGAGCATGAACACTGAAGCTTTCTTT. The full variable domain, completed using reference TRBV7-8 and TRBJ1-1, is GAGVSQSPRYKVAKRGQDVALRCDPISGHVSLFWYQQALGQGPEFLTYFQNEAQLDKSGLPSDRFFAERPEGSVSTLKIQRTQQEDSAVYLCASSPVRSMNTEAFFGQGTRLTVV.

This chain joins TRBV5-1 and TRBJ1-1; D may be TRBD1 (6 bases). Trimming removed 4 bases from V and 1 base from J, with 11 bases in between. Germline V gene data show CDR1 as SGHRS and CDR2 as YFSETQ. The CDR3 has 14 residues. For the CDR3, the DNA is TGCGCCAGCAGCCCCGGGGGCTCGAACACTGAAGCTTTCTTT. Amino acid sequence: CASSPGGSNTEAFF.